This TCR beta chain is drawn from a study of early T cells in non-severe SARS-CoV-2 infection. Notes on this clonotype: Its antigen is unidentified.

Study-wide results and limits: Matching results from VDJdb favored anti-spike CD8 responses, leaving private and CD4 specificities undetected.

CDR3 length equals 14 residues. Trimming took 6 bases from V and 3 from J; bases not matched to a gene: 4. Germline assignment: CDR1 SGHAT and CDR2 FQNNGV. Individual cDNA molecules each received unique molecular identifiers attached to them. TCRdb used MiXCR to reprocess the 5' RACE reads, holding one entry per CDR3 protein. The sample shows approximately 42,000 distinct CDR3 sequences, approximately 7.1% of them seen only once. The receptor was derived from an adult who was a healthcare worker with PCR-confirmed SARS-CoV-2 infection or an uninfected control (not recorded which). V gene TRBV11-2 combines with J gene TRBJ2-1; 8 positions agree with TRBD1. The sequencing sample was made of whole blood. The DNA for the CDR3 is TGTGCCAGCAGTCCCGGGACAGGCTACAATGAGCAGTTCTTC. This translates into CASSPGTGYNEQFF.